This TCR beta chain came from a study of OX40 agonist ivuxolimab in advanced cancers. Turning to the study itself: All patients had ivuxolimab intravenously every 2 weeks at 0.01 to 10 mg/kg.

Study-level results: Among the lowest levels of clonal expansion were found in partial responders at 0.1-3.0 mg/kg.

Sequencing was performed with immunoSEQ multiplex PCR; in TCRdb, only in-frame clones are kept and a portion is missing. The table lists under 80,000 clones, 88% of them singletons. Regarding this clone: Its target is unknown.

Germline loops: CDR1 SGHAT, CDR2 FQNNGV. Germline trimming cut 0 bases from V and 5 bases from J; bases unmatched to any gene: 6. The CDR3 is made up of 16 amino acids. The rearrangement uses TRBV11-2 and TRBJ2-5, with TRBD2 matching 10 bases. Here the sequenced sample was CD4+ or CD8+ T cells sorted from blood, taken in a trial of the OX40 agonist ivuxolimab. The receptor was derived from an adult with an advanced solid tumor such as melanoma, head and neck, liver or kidney cancer. The CDR3 DNA reads as TGTGCCAGCAGCTTAGAACAAGCGGGAGGGGCGGAGACCCAGTACTTC. Translation gives CASSLEQAGGAETQYF.